The T cell receptor beta chain described here comes from a study of follicular helper T cells after annual influenza vaccination. This table comes from immunoSEQ multiplex PCR, and its TCRdb copy is limited to in-frame clones, with some not included. The sample includes over a thousand clones, 85% to 90% of them seen just once. Broader study findings: ICOS+CD38+ cTfh clonality tracked population frequency, and its change tracked circulating plasmablast change. Successive annual vaccinations recalled a recurrent oligoclonal ICOS+CD38+ cTfh response with influenza-specific clonotypes.

As to this clone: What it binds is unknown.

Time point meaning: 2015-2016 season, 7 days after influenza vaccination. This CDR3 has 16 residues. V was shortened by 0 bases and J by 0 bases, with 11 bases between the two germline ends. Germline V gene data show CDR1 as MNHNS and CDR2 as SASEGT. The sequenced sample was CXCR5+ CD38- circulating T follicular helper cells from blood, obtained 7 days after influenza vaccination. Subset noted: circulating Tfh, non-naive CD4+CXCR5+PD-1+ (ICOS+CD38+ or ICOS-CD38-). The TCR originated in an adult who received the influenza vaccine. The chain recombines TRBV6-1 with TRBJ1-1, with unresolved D. CDR3 in amino acids: CASSEAVGSLNTEAFF. The CDR3 DNA is TGTGCCAGCAGTGAAGCGGTAGGCAGTCTGAACACTGAAGCTTTCTTT.